This entry concerns a single T cell receptor (beta chain). The entry originates in a study of control samples from healthy donors and cancer patients. Sequenced by immunoSEQ multiplex PCR; TCRdb stores in-frame clones only, minus some. The data contain about 140,000 clones, 85% to 95% of them singletons. Sequenced sample: blood. The sequence was obtained from a man in his forties or fifties in good health.

The CDR3 DNA is TGTGCCAGCAGTTACGGTCGTAGGTCTTACGAGCAGTACTTC. Its protein product is CASSYGRRSYEQYF. This chain joins TRBV6-5 and TRBJ2-7; D ambiguous. Between the trimmed V and J ends, which lost 2 bases and 4 bases, there was a span of 12 bases. CDR1 is MNHEY, CDR2 SVGAGI, per germline. The CDR3 totals 14 residues.